These T cell receptor beta chains were read from a single sample in a study of shared clonotypes between healthy human individuals. This table comes from immunoSEQ multiplex PCR, and its TCRdb copy is limited to in-frame clones, with some not included. The table has 2 million to 2.5 million clones, just over 90% seen once. Sequenced material: naive CD8+ T cells from PBMCs. These receptors all stem from a man aged 18 to 35 in good health. Some clones in this sample may be carry-over from other donors' samples. Each CDR3 is given with its conserved first and last residue. The order of the fields is clone size, CDR3 length, D gene, J gene, V gene, CDR3 protein, CDR3 DNA. A D gene is named only where the DNA matches it firmly. Where a row states a size, it is once, few, many or the class of an expanded clone; other rows omit it.

abundance: once; len: 16; d_gene: TRBD2; j_gene: TRBJ2-3; v_gene: TRBV5-4; CDR3aa: CASSFSSGGITDTQYF; CDR3nt: TGTGCCAGCAGCTTTTCGAGCGGGGGAATCACAGATACGCAGTATTTT
abundance: once; len: 13; d_gene: NA; j_gene: TRBJ2-5; v_gene: TRBV27; CDR3aa: CASSPQASETQYF; CDR3nt: TGTGCCAGCAGTCCACAGGCGTCAGAGACCCAGTACTTC
abundance: NA; len: 16; d_gene: NA; j_gene: TRBJ2-7; v_gene: TRBV4-1; CDR3aa: CASSQGWGRLSYEQYF; CDR3nt: TGCGCCAGCAGCCAAGGATGGGGGCGGCTCTCCTACGAGCAGTACTTC
abundance: NA; len: 18; d_gene: TRBD2; j_gene: TRBJ2-1; v_gene: TRBV9; CDR3aa: CASSVSDSATSGNNEQFF; CDR3nt: TGTGCCAGCAGCGTATCGGACTCCGCGACTAGCGGTAACAATGAGCAGTTCTTC
abundance: NA; len: 13; d_gene: NA; j_gene: TRBJ1-3; v_gene: TRBV10-1; CDR3aa: CASSASGGDTIYF; CDR3nt: TGCGCCAGCAGTGCCAGTGGGGGGGACACCATATATTTT
abundance: NA; len: 14; d_gene: NA; j_gene: TRBJ2-5; v_gene: TRBV27; CDR3aa: CASSGQGIQETQYF; CDR3nt: TGTGCCAGCAGTGGCCAGGGCATTCAAGAGACCCAGTACTTC
abundance: NA; len: 18; d_gene: TRBD2; j_gene: TRBJ2-1; v_gene: TRBV11-2; CDR3aa: CASSSTPRTSGPYNEQFF; CDR3nt: TGTGCCAGCAGCTCTACCCCTCGGACTAGCGGACCCTACAATGAGCAGTTCTTC
abundance: NA; len: 14; d_gene: TRBD1; j_gene: TRBJ2-7; v_gene: TRBV7-2; CDR3aa: CASSLVGQGNEQYF; CDR3nt: TGTGCCAGCAGCTTAGTGGGACAGGGAAACGAGCAGTACTTC
abundance: NA; len: 16; d_gene: NA; j_gene: TRBJ2-1; v_gene: TRBV9; CDR3aa: CASSVDRGARSNEQFF; CDR3nt: TGTGCCAGCAGCGTAGACCGGGGGGCCCGATCGAATGAGCAGTTCTTC
abundance: NA; len: 14; d_gene: NA; j_gene: TRBJ2-3; v_gene: TRBV10-3; CDR3aa: CAIHSRDGTDTQYF; CDR3nt: TGTGCCATCCATTCAAGGGACGGCACAGATACGCAGTATTTT
abundance: once; len: 14; d_gene: TRBD2; j_gene: TRBJ2-7; v_gene: TRBV9; CDR3aa: CASSDGGLSYEQYF; CDR3nt: TGTGCCAGCAGCGACGGGGGACTATCCTACGAGCAGTACTTC
abundance: NA; len: 13; d_gene: NA; j_gene: TRBJ1-1; v_gene: TRBV4-3; CDR3aa: CASRRKRDTEAFF; CDR3nt: TGCGCCAGCAGGAGGAAGCGAGACACTGAAGCTTTCTTT
abundance: NA; len: 14; d_gene: NA; j_gene: TRBJ2-1; v_gene: TRBV28; CDR3aa: CASSSPGEENEQFF; CDR3nt: TGTGCCAGCAGCTCCCCTGGAGAGGAGAATGAGCAGTTCTTC
abundance: NA; len: 13; d_gene: NA; j_gene: TRBJ2-1; v_gene: TRBV27; CDR3aa: CASSFLTYNEQFF; CDR3nt: TGTGCCAGCAGTTTCTTGACCTACAATGAGCAGTTCTTC
abundance: NA; len: 16; d_gene: NA; j_gene: TRBJ2-1; v_gene: TRBV29-1; CDR3aa: CSAEGPDSGTFDEQFF; CDR3nt: TGCAGCGCCGAAGGACCGGACAGCGGAACTTTTGATGAGCAGTTCTTC
abundance: NA; len: 14; d_gene: NA; j_gene: TRBJ1-2; v_gene: TRBV28; CDR3aa: CASSLSEGGHGYTF; CDR3nt: TGTGCCAGCAGTTTATCGGAGGGTGGGCATGGCTACACCTTC
abundance: NA; len: 15; d_gene: NA; j_gene: TRBJ2-1; v_gene: TRBV15; CDR3aa: CATNGAGPNYNEQFF; CDR3nt: TGTGCCACCAACGGAGCCGGGCCTAACTACAATGAGCAGTTCTTC
abundance: NA; len: 15; d_gene: NA; j_gene: TRBJ1-5; v_gene: TRBV6-1; CDR3aa: CASSEEGGAGQPQHF; CDR3nt: TGTGCCAGCAGTGAAGAGGGGGGGGCGGGTCAGCCCCAGCATTTT
abundance: NA; len: 15; d_gene: NA; j_gene: TRBJ1-2; v_gene: TRBV6-1; CDR3aa: CASSEWDGANYGYTF; CDR3nt: TGTGCCAGCAGTGAATGGGATGGGGCTAACTATGGCTACACCTTC
abundance: NA; len: 17; d_gene: TRBD2; j_gene: TRBJ2-2; v_gene: TRBV23-1; CDR3aa: CASSQSLGLAVTGELFF; CDR3nt: TGCGCCAGCAGTCAATCGTTGGGACTAGCTGTCACCGGGGAGCTGTTTTTT
abundance: NA; len: 16; d_gene: TRBD2; j_gene: TRBJ2-3; v_gene: TRBV7-3; CDR3aa: CASSNLTSGPTDTQYF; CDR3nt: TGTGCCAGCAGCAACTTGACTAGCGGGCCCACAGATACGCAGTATTTT
abundance: NA; len: 16; d_gene: TRBD1; j_gene: TRBJ2-7; v_gene: TRBV5-1; CDR3aa: CASSSKTGTGVNEQYF; CDR3nt: TGCGCCAGCAGCTCTAAAACCGGGACAGGGGTTAACGAGCAGTACTTC
abundance: NA; len: 18; d_gene: TRBD1; j_gene: TRBJ2-3; v_gene: TRBV5-1; CDR3aa: CASSLPQLGQGGGDTQYF; CDR3nt: TGCGCCAGCAGCTTGCCTCAACTCGGACAGGGCGGAGGAGATACGCAGTATTTT
abundance: NA; len: 14; d_gene: NA; j_gene: TRBJ1-2; v_gene: TRBV9; CDR3aa: CASSDPGLFYGYTF; CDR3nt: TGTGCCAGCAGCGATCCGGGACTTTTCTATGGCTACACCTTC
abundance: NA; len: 14; d_gene: NA; j_gene: TRBJ1-2; v_gene: TRBV7-9; CDR3aa: CASSIRDGNYGYTF; CDR3nt: TGTGCCAGCAGCATCCGGGACGGTAACTATGGCTACACCTTC
abundance: NA; len: 13; d_gene: TRBD2; j_gene: TRBJ2-1; v_gene: TRBV4-1; CDR3aa: CASSHPGTTAEFF; CDR3nt: TGCGCCAGCAGCCATCCCGGGACTACAGCAGAGTTCTTC
abundance: NA; len: 14; d_gene: NA; j_gene: TRBJ2-3; v_gene: TRBV9; CDR3aa: CASSVGVGSDTQYF; CDR3nt: TGTGCCAGCAGCGTAGGTGTAGGGTCAGATACGCAGTATTTT
abundance: NA; len: 12; d_gene: NA; j_gene: TRBJ2-7; v_gene: TRBV1; CDR3aa: CTSADCRYEQYF; CDR3nt: TGCACCAGCGCGGACTGTCGGTACGAGCAGTACTTC
abundance: NA; len: 12; d_gene: TRBD1; j_gene: TRBJ2-2; v_gene: TRBV10-1; CDR3aa: CARTGGTGELFF; CDR3nt: TGCGCCAGGACAGGGGGCACCGGGGAGCTGTTTTTT
abundance: NA; len: 18; d_gene: TRBD1; j_gene: TRBJ1-2; v_gene: TRBV9; CDR3aa: CASSEETGTGTWVDGYTF; CDR3nt: TGTGCCAGCAGCGAGGAAACCGGGACAGGGACGTGGGTGGACGGCTACACCTTC
abundance: NA; len: 15; d_gene: NA; j_gene: TRBJ1-3; v_gene: TRBV5-4; CDR3aa: CASSALADSGNTIYF; CDR3nt: TGTGCCAGCAGCGCGTTAGCAGACTCTGGAAACACCATATATTTT
abundance: NA; len: 15; d_gene: TRBD2; j_gene: TRBJ2-7; v_gene: TRBV7-6; CDR3aa: CASSSPTSGAYEQYF; CDR3nt: TGTGCCAGCAGCTCCCCGACTAGCGGGGCCTACGAGCAGTACTTC
abundance: NA; len: 14; d_gene: NA; j_gene: TRBJ2-7; v_gene: TRBV6-1; CDR3aa: CASTEGQVEYEQYF; CDR3nt: TGTGCCAGCACCGAAGGTCAGGTGGAGTACGAGCAGTACTTC
abundance: NA; len: 15; d_gene: NA; j_gene: TRBJ2-2; v_gene: TRBV27; CDR3aa: CASRDSDSKAGELFF; CDR3nt: TGTGCCAGCAGGGACTCGGACAGCAAGGCCGGGGAGCTGTTTTTT
abundance: NA; len: 17; d_gene: TRBD2; j_gene: TRBJ2-1; v_gene: TRBV7-9; CDR3aa: CASSPGGLAGSYNEQFF; CDR3nt: TGTGCCAGCAGCCCGGGGGGGCTAGCGGGATCCTACAATGAGCAGTTCTTC
abundance: NA; len: 15; d_gene: TRBD1; j_gene: TRBJ2-1; v_gene: TRBV4-1; CDR3aa: CASSRGQGLTDEQFF; CDR3nt: TGCGCCAGCAGTAGGGGACAGGGGCTTACGGATGAGCAGTTCTTC
abundance: NA; len: 17; d_gene: TRBD2; j_gene: TRBJ2-7; v_gene: TRBV10-1; CDR3aa: CASSESGSGEPLYEQYF; CDR3nt: TGCGCCAGCAGTGAGTCAGGAAGCGGGGAACCACTCTACGAGCAGTACTTC
abundance: NA; len: 15; d_gene: NA; j_gene: TRBJ2-5; v_gene: TRBV9; CDR3aa: CASSVGTGRGETQYF; CDR3nt: TGTGCCAGCAGCGTTGGTACAGGGAGGGGGGAGACCCAGTACTTC
abundance: NA; len: 16; d_gene: TRBD1; j_gene: TRBJ1-2; v_gene: TRBV9; CDR3aa: CASSAKEGTEIYGYTF; CDR3nt: TGTGCCAGCAGCGCGAAAGAGGGGACAGAGATCTATGGCTACACCTTC
abundance: NA; len: 14; d_gene: TRBD1; j_gene: TRBJ2-5; v_gene: TRBV29-1; CDR3aa: CSVNPTGGLQTQYF; CDR3nt: TGCAGCGTGAACCCAACAGGGGGATTGCAGACCCAGTACTTC
abundance: NA; len: 16; d_gene: TRBD2; j_gene: TRBJ2-7; v_gene: TRBV4-1; CDR3aa: CASSQAPGLASLGQYF; CDR3nt: TGCGCCAGCAGCCAGGCTCCGGGACTAGCGAGTCTCGGGCAGTACTTC
abundance: NA; len: 13; d_gene: NA; j_gene: TRBJ2-1; v_gene: TRBV7-9; CDR3aa: CASSLGPSDEQFF; CDR3nt: TGTGCCAGCAGCTTAGGCCCCTCGGATGAGCAGTTCTTC
abundance: once; len: 14; d_gene: NA; j_gene: TRBJ2-3; v_gene: TRBV6-5; CDR3aa: CASSPRTGTDTQYF; CDR3nt: TGTGCCAGCAGTCCCCGGACCGGCACAGATACGCAGTATTTT
abundance: NA; len: 16; d_gene: NA; j_gene: TRBJ2-2; v_gene: TRBV6-4; CDR3aa: CASSVWASQNTGELFF; CDR3nt: TGTGCCAGCAGCGTATGGGCCAGTCAGAACACCGGGGAGCTGTTTTTT
abundance: NA; len: 17; d_gene: TRBD1; j_gene: TRBJ1-2; v_gene: TRBV18; CDR3aa: CASSPTDLDRANYGYTF; CDR3nt: TGTGCCAGCTCACCAACGGATTTGGACAGGGCGAACTATGGCTACACCTTC
abundance: few; len: 15; d_gene: NA; j_gene: TRBJ1-1; v_gene: TRBV19; CDR3aa: CASSISGGRNTEAFF; CDR3nt: TGTGCCAGTAGTATCTCCGGGGGTAGGAACACTGAAGCTTTCTTT
abundance: NA; len: 15; d_gene: TRBD1; j_gene: TRBJ2-7; v_gene: TRBV6-1; CDR3aa: CASRPLGGQGYEQYF; CDR3nt: TGTGCCAGCAGGCCCCTCGGGGGACAGGGCTACGAGCAGTACTTC
abundance: NA; len: 15; d_gene: TRBD2; j_gene: TRBJ2-1; v_gene: TRBV28; CDR3aa: CASSFGQAGVLEQFF; CDR3nt: TGTGCCAGCAGTTTTGGTCAAGCGGGAGTTCTTGAGCAGTTCTTC
abundance: NA; len: 18; d_gene: NA; j_gene: TRBJ1-1; v_gene: TRBV15; CDR3aa: CATSRGLRAAGEDTEAFF; CDR3nt: TGTGCCACCAGCAGAGGGCTGAGGGCCGCGGGGGAGGACACTGAAGCTTTCTTT
abundance: NA; len: 14; d_gene: NA; j_gene: TRBJ1-1; v_gene: TRBV5-1; CDR3aa: CASSFGTKNTEAFF; CDR3nt: TGCGCCAGCAGCTTCGGGACAAAGAACACTGAAGCTTTCTTT
abundance: NA; len: 14; d_gene: NA; j_gene: TRBJ2-2; v_gene: TRBV15; CDR3aa: CATNPFPGTGELFF; CDR3nt: TGTGCCACCAACCCGTTTCCGGGTACCGGGGAGCTGTTTTTT
abundance: once; len: 15; d_gene: TRBD2; j_gene: TRBJ2-1; v_gene: TRBV6-1; CDR3aa: CASIQGLAAFNEQFF; CDR3nt: TGTGCCAGCATCCAAGGACTAGCGGCCTTCAATGAGCAGTTCTTC
abundance: NA; len: 15; d_gene: NA; j_gene: TRBJ1-5; v_gene: TRBV19; CDR3aa: CASRDSSVGNQPQHF; CDR3nt: TGTGCCAGTAGGGACAGTTCAGTGGGCAATCAGCCCCAGCATTTT
abundance: few; len: 13; d_gene: NA; j_gene: TRBJ1-1; v_gene: TRBV13; CDR3aa: CASSSNMNTEAFF; CDR3nt: TGTGCCAGCAGCTCCAATATGAACACTGAAGCTTTCTTT
abundance: NA; len: 16; d_gene: NA; j_gene: TRBJ2-3; v_gene: TRBV11-2; CDR3aa: CASSLGPGTPMDTQYF; CDR3nt: TGTGCCAGCAGCTTGGGTCCCGGGACCCCCATGGATACGCAGTATTTT
abundance: NA; len: 13; d_gene: NA; j_gene: TRBJ2-7; v_gene: TRBV28; CDR3aa: CASSPPAAREQYF; CDR3nt: TGTGCCAGCAGTCCCCCGGCCGCGCGCGAGCAGTACTTC
abundance: NA; len: 19; d_gene: TRBD2; j_gene: TRBJ2-7; v_gene: TRBV5-1; CDR3aa: CASSLVEIGQAGVTYEQYF; CDR3nt: TGCGCCAGCAGCTTGGTGGAAATTGGTCAGGCGGGGGTAACCTACGAGCAGTACTTC